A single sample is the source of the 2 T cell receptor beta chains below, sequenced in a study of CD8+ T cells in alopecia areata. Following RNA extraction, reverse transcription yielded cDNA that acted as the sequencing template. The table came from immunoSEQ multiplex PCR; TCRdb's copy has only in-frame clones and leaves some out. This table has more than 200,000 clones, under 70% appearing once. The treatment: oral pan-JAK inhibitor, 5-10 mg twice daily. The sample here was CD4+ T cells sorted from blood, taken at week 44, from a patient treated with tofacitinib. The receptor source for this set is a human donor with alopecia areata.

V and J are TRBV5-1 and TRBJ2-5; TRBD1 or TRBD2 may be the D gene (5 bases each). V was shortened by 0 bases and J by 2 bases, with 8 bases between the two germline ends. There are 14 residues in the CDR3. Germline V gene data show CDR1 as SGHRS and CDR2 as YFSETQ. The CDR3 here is CASSLDRRQETQYF. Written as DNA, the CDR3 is TGCGCCAGCAGCTTGGACAGGAGGCAAGAGACCCAGTACTTC. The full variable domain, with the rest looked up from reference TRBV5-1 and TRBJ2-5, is KAGVTQTPRYLIKTRGQQVTLSCSPISGHRSVSWYQQTPGQGLQFLFEYFSETQRNKGNFPGRFSGRQFSNSRSEMNVSTLELGDSALYLCASSLDRRQETQYFGPGTRLLVL.

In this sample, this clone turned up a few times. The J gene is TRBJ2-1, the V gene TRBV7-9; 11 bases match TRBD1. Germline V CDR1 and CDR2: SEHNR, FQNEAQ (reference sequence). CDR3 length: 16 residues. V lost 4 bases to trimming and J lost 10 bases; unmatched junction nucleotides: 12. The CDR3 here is CASSSSRTGGWGEQFF. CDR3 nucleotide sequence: TGTGCCAGCAGCTCCTCCCGGACAGGGGGCTGGGGGGAGCAGTTCTTC.